The 28 T cell receptor beta chains presented below share a single source sample, sequenced in a study of T cell repertoires in cytomegalovirus infection. MiXCR, applied by TCRdb to the reads, yields one record per CDR3 protein. The sample includes roughly 230,000 distinct CDR3 sequences, approximately 15% of them seen just once. Sequencing was done on a sample of CD8+ T cells from PBMCs. The receptors stem from a human donor in good health (CMV status not recorded). Some clones in this sample may be carry-over from other donors' samples.

V usage is TRBV20-1 and J usage is TRBJ1-1, with D perhaps matching TRBD1 (5 bases). The V and J ends lost 6 bases and 3 bases respectively, with 17 bases between them. Germline lookup yields CDR1 DFQATT and CDR2 SNEGSKA (reference sequence). The length of the CDR3 is 14 residues. The CDR3 protein is CSAMAWGRDTEAFF. The CDR3 DNA reads TGCAGTGCCATGGCCTGGGGCCGGGACACTGAAGCTTTCTTT.

The DNA of the CDR3 is TGTGCCAGCAGCCCCGGTAAGGGACAGGGGGCCCCTGAGCAGTTCTTC. Translated, it gives CASSPGKGQGAPEQFF. The rearrangement links TRBV5-8 to TRBJ2-1; 12 bases map to TRBD1. V shed 4 bases and J 9 bases; nucleotides not matched to a gene: 11. CDR3 size: 16 residues. Germline V gene lookup returns CDR1 SGHTS and CDR2 YDEGEE. The full variable domain, rest sourced from reference TRBV5-8 and TRBJ2-1, is EAGVTQSPTHLIKTRGQQATLRCSPISGHTSVYWYQQALGLGLQFLLWYDEGEERNRGNFPPRFSGRQFPNYSSELNVNALELEDSALYLCASSPGKGQGAPEQFFGPGTRLTVL.

CDR3 residues: CAISERGQDQSGEKLFF. The CDR3, as DNA: TGTGCCATCAGTGAAAGGGGACAGGACCAGAGCGGTGAAAAACTGTTTTTT. V is TRBV10-3 and J is TRBJ1-4; TRBD1 matches 8 bases. There are 17 residues in the CDR3. V trimming: 3 bases; J trimming: 7 bases; junction bases outside the gene matches: 13. CDR1 is ENHRY, CDR2 SYGVKD, per germline.

On this clonotype itself: Possible read error: a much larger clone is one base away. The chain links TRBV5-1 to TRBJ2-3; D could derive from TRBD1 or TRBD2 (5 bases each). Germline V CDR1 and CDR2: SGHRS, YFSETQ. CDR3 length: 16 amino acids. This chain's CDR3 is CAGSPHGTEWVDTQYF. CDR3 DNA sequence: TGCGCCGGCAGCCCACATGGGACGGAATGGGTAGATACGCAGTATTTT.

This clonotype was seen repeatedly, ten times or more. The rearrangement links TRBV7-6 to TRBJ2-7, with 8 nucleotides matching TRBD1. Germline V lookup: CDR1 SGHVS, CDR2 FNYEAQ. V gave up 4 bases and J gave up 5 bases; unmatched junction bases: 16. The CDR3 extends over 17 amino acids. CDR3 sequence: CASSSVWQSTGVNEQYF. The CDR3 region has the DNA TGTGCCAGCAGCTCGGTCTGGCAATCGACAGGGGTCAACGAGCAGTACTTC.

This clonotype has just a few counts. Being one base from a much bigger clone, this may be a read error. The chain employs TRBV7-9 and TRBJ2-1; D not resolved. The CDR3 contains 12 residues. Germline V lookup: CDR1 SEHNR, CDR2 FQNEAQ (reference sequence). Trimming pared 1 base from V and 5 bases from J, leaving 3 bases between. CDR3: CASSLVNNEQFF. Written as DNA, the CDR3 is TGTGCCAGCAGCTTAGTCAACAATGAGCAGTTCTTC.

This clonotype has a count of ten or more. V gene TRBV6-1 combines with J gene TRBJ1-2, with D possibly being TRBD1 (6 bases). This CDR3 region has 14 residues. V lost 2 bases, J lost 10 bases, and 17 bases lay in between. In germline, CDR1 is MNHNS, CDR2 SASEGT. CDR3 nucleotide sequence: TGTGCCAGCAGTGAAAACAGAGTGGACAGTGACTACACCTTC. Its translation: CASSENRVDSDYTF.

This clonotype was counted many times. J is TRBJ2-2 and V is TRBV25-1; D is ambiguous. CDR1 and CDR2 (germline): MGHDK, SYGVNS. This CDR3 has 15 amino acids. Trimming pared 4 bases from V and 1 base from J, leaving 10 bases between. The CDR3 protein is CASSAGAKNTGELFF. The DNA of the CDR3 is TGTGCCAGCAGTGCGGGCGCAAAGAACACCGGGGAGCTGTTTTTT. The full variable domain, with the rest looked up from reference TRBV25-1 and TRBJ2-2, is EADIYQTPRYLVIGTGKKITLECSQTMGHDKMYWYQQDPGMELHLIHYSYGVNSTEKGDLSSESTVSRIRTEHFPLTLESARPSHTSQYLCASSAGAKNTGELFFGEGSRLTVL.

The genes are TRBV7-6 and TRBJ2-3; the match to TRBD2 covers 8 bases. This CDR3 contains 18 residues. Per the germline V gene, CDR1 is SGHVS and CDR2 is FNYEAQ. V lost 4 bases, J lost 7 bases, and 19 bases stayed unmatched. In nucleotides, the CDR3 is TGTGCCAGCAGCTCCCCCCGAGGGACCAGCGGGGGTTTTAATACGCAGTATTTT. It yields the protein CASSSPRGTSGGFNTQYF.

This clonotype is hyperexpanded (1% or more). V and J are TRBV7-6 and TRBJ2-4; no clear D gene. V lost 4 bases, J lost 0 bases, and 19 bases lay in between. The germline V gene has CDR1 SGHVS and CDR2 FNYEAQ. The CDR3 length is 18 residues. As DNA, the CDR3 is TGTGCCAGCAGCTCTAAGCCCCCTTGGGTGGAAGCCAAAAACATTCAGTACTTC. Encoded protein: CASSSKPPWVEAKNIQYF. Looking up the rest from reference TRBV7-6 and TRBJ2-4 gives the full variable domain: GAGVSQSPRYKVTKRGQDVALRCDPISGHVSLYWYRQALGQGPEFLTYFNYEAQQDKSGLPNDRFSAERPEGSISTLTIQRTEQRDSAMYRCASSSKPPWVEAKNIQYFGAGTRLSVL.

Ten or more counts support this clonotype. The V call is TRBV7-2, the J call TRBJ1-1, with D possibly TRBD1 on 5 matching bases. V lost 6 bases and J 1 base, leaving 12 bases between the germline ends. The CDR3 runs 14 residues. The germline gives CDR1 SGHTA, CDR2 FQGNSA. CDR3 sequence reads: CASRPGTSNTEAFF. The CDR3 DNA follows: TGTGCCAGCAGGCCCGGGACTTCGAACACTGAAGCTTTCTTT.

This rearrangement joins TRBV28 to TRBJ1-5; D uncertain. V was clipped by 9 bases and J by 5 bases, with 11 bases between them. Germline CDR1 reads MDHEN; CDR2 reads SYDVKM. CDR3 length: 12 amino acids. CDR3 DNA: TGTGCCAGTGGTTTCGGGTATCAGCCCCAGCATTTT. Residues: CASGFGYQPQHF.

In its sample, this clonotype was seen a few times. The chain is built from TRBV5-6 and TRBJ2-7, with D tentatively TRBD2 (5 bases). Trimming pared 0 bases from V and 3 bases from J, leaving 16 bases between. The CDR3 runs to 16 residues. Looked up from germline, CDR1 is SGHDT and CDR2 is YYEEEE. The CDR3 region is CASSLGSGLAYYEQYF. DNA of the CDR3: TGTGCCAGCAGCTTGGGGTCGGGCCTAGCATACTACGAGCAGTACTTC.

The gene calls are TRBV27 and TRBJ1-1, with 7 positions matching TRBD1. V lost 7 bases and J lost 7; bases outside the gene matches: 18. This CDR3 is 16 amino acids long. Germline loops: CDR1 MNHEY, CDR2 SMNVEV (reference sequence). CDR3 region: CASIPVRRGTANEAFF. CDR3 nucleotides: TGTGCCAGCATTCCAGTGCGGAGGGGGACAGCGAATGAAGCTTTCTTT.

This clonotype was counted a few times. The genes are TRBV4-1 and TRBJ2-1; 8 bases are a match to TRBD1. V was clipped by 0 bases and J by 2 bases; unmatched bases: 3. Germline V gene data show CDR1 as MGHRA and CDR2 as YSYEKL. The CDR3 extends over 16 amino acids. The CDR3 DNA follows: TGCGCCAGCAGCCAAGAAATGACAGGGGCCTACAATGAGCAGTTCTTC. Its protein is CASSQEMTGAYNEQFF.

This clonotype was observed a few times. The rearrangement links TRBV28 to TRBJ2-7, with a tentative D call TRBD1 (5 bases). CDR3 length: 12 amino acids. V was clipped by 10 bases and J by 2 bases, with 12 bases between them. Germline V gives CDR1 MDHEN, CDR2 SYDVKM. The CDR3: CANQGVPYEQYF. DNA for the CDR3: TGTGCCAACCAAGGGGTCCCCTACGAGCAGTACTTC.

This clonotype was detected many times. The chain couples TRBV12-3 or TRBV12-4 to TRBJ2-1, with D unresolved. The length of the CDR3 is 13 residues. V was clipped by 3 bases and J by 7 bases, with 10 bases between them. The CDR3 DNA follows: TGTGCCAGCAGTTTTGGTGCCTGGAATGAGCAGTTCTTC. It yields the protein CASSFGAWNEQFF.

This clonotype turned up a few times. This chain uses TRBV19 with TRBJ2-5; perhaps TRBD2 as D (5 bases). The CDR3 contains 15 residues. The germline gives CDR1 LNHDA, CDR2 SQIVND (reference sequence). The V gene lost 5 bases and the J gene lost 5 bases, with 18 bases spanning the gap. Here the CDR3 reads CASSSSPWPGETQYF. CDR3 sequence (DNA): TGTGCCAGTAGTTCTTCCCCCTGGCCGGGGGAGACCCAGTACTTC.

This clonotype was detected a few times. The junction does not match germline at one end; this may be a read error. This chain uses TRBV7-6 with TRBJ2-1, with 9 bases that match TRBD2. Germline values: CDR1 SGHVS, CDR2 FNYEAQ. This CDR3 is built from 16 residues. The DNA for the CDR3 is TGTGCTAGCAGCCTCTTAGCGGGGGCCACGATGAATGAGCAGTTCTTC. Translating it yields CASSLLAGATMNEQFF.

This clonotype appeared a few times. V is TRBV20-1 and J is TRBJ1-2; 7 bases map to TRBD1. V lost 6 bases, J lost 4 bases, and 14 bases stayed unmatched. In germline, CDR1 is DFQATT, CDR2 SNEGSKA (reference sequence). There are 15 residues in the CDR3. Here the CDR3 reads CSAAMTGMLIYGYTF. Written as DNA, the CDR3 is TGCAGTGCCGCGATGACAGGGATGCTTATCTATGGCTACACCTTC.

The chain joins TRBV6-6 to TRBJ2-1; D is unresolved. The CDR3 is made up of 15 amino acids. Trimming pared 0 bases from V and 9 bases from J, leaving 15 bases between. Germline loops: CDR1 MNHNY, CDR2 SVGAGI (reference sequence). This CDR3 is CASSYSTRPRGEQFF. In DNA, the CDR3 is TGTGCCAGCAGTTACTCGACTCGACCTCGCGGTGAGCAGTTCTTC.

This clonotype was recorded many times. V is TRBV4-3 and J is TRBJ2-2, with a weak D call TRBD2 (6 bases). Germline lookup yields CDR1 LGHNA and CDR2 YSLEER. The V and J ends lost 4 bases and 2 bases respectively, with 8 bases between them. This CDR3 contains 14 residues. For the CDR3, the DNA is TGCGCCAGCAGCCTCGGGGGTAACACCGGGGAGCTGTTTTTT. Its protein product is CASSLGGNTGELFF.

This chain links TRBV23-1 with TRBJ2-2; D gene unclear. TRBV23-1 is classed as an ORF, of uncertain function. This CDR3 is 12 amino acids long. CDR3 DNA: TGCGCAGGCCCCGGGCAACCATGGGAGCTGTTTTTT. It specifies CAGPGQPWELFF.

This clonotype has only a few counts. The chain links TRBV28 to TRBJ1-5; D call uncertain. Per the germline V gene, CDR1 is MDHEN and CDR2 is SYDVKM. With 2 bases removed from V and 0 bases from J, the gap between germline ends came to 11 bases. The CDR3 has 16 residues. CDR3 sequence reads: CASSLVLGYSNQPQHF. In DNA, the CDR3 is TGTGCCAGCAGTTTAGTTCTGGGGTATAGCAATCAGCCCCAGCATTTT.

This clonotype was seen a few times. The chain has TRBV6-6 and TRBJ2-2; possibly TRBD1 for D (6 bases). V lost 0 bases and J 5 bases, leaving 10 bases between the germline ends. The CDR3 is made up of 15 amino acids. Germline V lookup: CDR1 MNHNY, CDR2 SVGAGI (reference sequence). The CDR3 reads CASSYSTTGTGELFF. In DNA form, the CDR3 reads TGTGCCAGCAGTTACTCTACTACAGGGACCGGGGAGCTGTTTTTT.

This clonotype was detected many times. This sequence joins TRBV12-3 or TRBV12-4 and TRBJ1-2; D not certain. The CDR3 loop spans 13 amino acids. The V gene lost 3 bases and the J gene lost 6 bases, with 11 bases spanning the gap. Here the CDR3 DNA reads TGTGCCAGCAGTTTCGGAGGGTATAATGGCTACACCTTC. Translating gives CASSFGGYNGYTF.

The chain has TRBV4-1 and TRBJ2-1; TRBD2 aligns across 13 bases. This CDR3 has 17 residues. With 0 bases clipped from V and 10 bases from J, the junction kept 9 bases outside the gene matches. CDR1 and CDR2 from the germline V gene are MGHRA and YSYEKL. The CDR3 sequence: CASSQELGTSGAREQFF. The CDR3 DNA follows: TGCGCCAGCAGCCAAGAACTCGGGACTAGCGGGGCCAGGGAGCAGTTCTTC.

This clonotype has just a few counts. The chain uses TRBV5-5 and TRBJ2-1; D possibly matches TRBD1 or TRBD2 (5 bases each). Per the germline V gene, CDR1 is SGHKS and CDR2 is YYEKEE (reference sequence). V was trimmed by 3 bases and J by 1 base, leaving 8 bases between them. The CDR3 totals 14 residues. CDR3 coding DNA: TGTGCCAGCAGCTACGGGACGTCCTACAATGAGCAGTTCTTC. Amino acids: CASSYGTSYNEQFF.